This T cell receptor beta chain was sequenced during a study of shared clonotypes between healthy human individuals. Findings and limits, study-wide: Across subsets, estimated richness was generally greater for naive than for memory populations. A handful of donors shared approximately 5% of their naive CD4 clonotypes. In the sorted subsets, rarefaction showed sequencing was incomplete despite large depth.

Germline CDR1 SGHDT, CDR2 YYEEEE. CDR3 length: 14 amino acids. Trimming pared 4 bases from V and 5 bases from J, leaving 15 bases between. A word on this clone: Its specificity is not known.

Profiled with immunoSEQ multiplex PCR; TCRdb holds only in-frame clones, not every one. The sample consists of under 2.5 million clones, around 92% of them appearing once. Input material: naive CD4+ T cells from PBMCs. Subset meaning: CD45RA+ positively selected. The sequence was collected from a young man in good health. Some clones in this sample may be carry-over from other donors' samples. This chain connects TRBV5-6 to TRBJ1-2; D is perhaps TRBD1 (5 bases). CDR3 coding DNA: TGTGCCAGCAGCGAAACAGGTCCTTTATATGGCTACACCTTC. Translated, it gives CASSETGPLYGYTF.